This passage covers 18 T cell receptor beta chains from one sample sequenced in a study of T cell repertoires in cytomegalovirus infection. TCRdb recomputed calls from the reads with MiXCR, one row per CDR3 protein. Of 200,000 to 250,000 distinct CDR3 sequences listed, 22% are singletons. Sequencing was carried out using CD8+ T cells from PBMCs. The source of these receptors is a human donor in good health (CMV status not recorded). Some clones in this sample may be carry-over from other donors' samples.

The gene calls are TRBV6-8 and TRBJ1-2; D call uncertain. Germline-derived CDR1 and CDR2 are MNHGY and SAAAGT. The V and J ends lost 5 bases and 6 bases respectively, with 13 bases between them. CDR3 length: 13 amino acids. The CDR3: CASSTMPTDGYTF. DNA of the CDR3: TGTGCCAGCAGTACGATGCCAACTGATGGCTACACCTTC.

This clonotype was counted at least ten times. The rearrangement uses TRBV7-2 and TRBJ1-1; the D gene is possibly TRBD1 (5 bases). The CDR3 covers 12 residues. V lost 5 bases and J lost 11, with 15 bases in between. Germline V gene sequence: CDR1 SGHTA, CDR2 FQGNSA. CDR3 sequence (DNA): TGTGCCAGCAGCCGGGACCTCGTGGGGGCTTTCTTT. The encoded protein is CASSRDLVGAFF. The full variable domain, rest sourced from reference TRBV7-2 and TRBJ1-1, is GAGVSQSPSNKVTEKGKDVELRCDPISGHTALYWYRQSLGQGLEFLIYFQGNSAPDKSGLPSDRFSAERTGGSVSTLTIQRTQQEDSAVYLCASSRDLVGAFFGQGTRLTVV.

This sequence joins TRBV4-2 and TRBJ2-2, with D perhaps assigned TRBD1 or TRBD2 (5 bases each). The CDR3 sequence is 15 residues long. CDR1 and CDR2 from the germline V gene are LGHNA and YNFKEQ. The V end lost 0 bases, the J end lost 5 bases, and 10 bases lay between the germline ends. The CDR3 DNA reads as TGTGCCAGCAGCCAAGAGAGGGGTGGGACCGGGGAGCTGTTTTTT. It encodes CASSQERGGTGELFF.

V is TRBV2 and J is TRBJ2-1, with D maybe TRBD2 (5 bases). This CDR3 comprises 14 residues. V was shortened by 2 bases and J by 10 bases, with 15 bases between the two germline ends. The germline V gene has CDR1 SNHLY and CDR2 FYNNEI. CDR3 nucleotides: TGTGCCAGCAGTGAACCCAAGAGGGTACTAGAGCAGTTCTTC. It yields the protein CASSEPKRVLEQFF. Full variable domain (missing parts from reference TRBV2 and TRBJ2-1): EPEVTQTPSHQVTQMGQEVILRCVPISNHLYFYWYRQILGQKVEFLVSFYNNEISEKSEIFDDQFSVERPDGSNFTLKIRSTKLEDSAMYFCASSEPKRVLEQFFGPGTRLTVL.

This clonotype came up a few times. The chain uses TRBV6-6 and TRBJ1-1; D call uncertain. Trimming took off 2 bases at V and 8 bases at J, with 6 bases between the two ends. The germline V gene encodes CDR1 MNHNY and CDR2 SVGAGI (reference sequence). The CDR3 loop spans 11 amino acids. CDR3 nucleotides: TGTGCCAGCAGTTACGGGGAAGAAGCTTTCTTT. Translated, it gives CASSYGEEAFF.

The V call is TRBV2, the J call TRBJ1-2, with D unresolved. The CDR3 contains 14 residues. CDR1 and CDR2 from the germline V gene are SNHLY and FYNNEI. Trimming left V 4 bases short and J 3 bases short, with 12 bases between. CDR3 region: CASSGPGSDYGYTF. The DNA of the CDR3 is TGTGCCAGCAGTGGGCCGGGAAGTGACTATGGCTACACCTTC.

The chain carries TRBV19 and TRBJ2-2; D unclear. V lost 6 bases and J 5 bases, leaving 10 bases between the germline ends. The CDR3 spans 13 residues. Germline values: CDR1 LNHDA, CDR2 SQIVND (reference sequence). The CDR3 is CASRVTFTGELFF. CDR3 DNA: TGTGCCAGTAGGGTGACTTTTACCGGGGAGCTGTTTTTT.

This clonotype was observed at least ten times. The chain has TRBV11-2 and TRBJ2-1, with 12 positions matching TRBD2. The CDR3 has 15 residues. Germline CDR1 SGHAT, CDR2 FQNNGV. The V and J ends lost 6 bases and 8 bases, in that order; junction bases with no gene match: 8. This chain's CDR3 is CASSSSGTSGHEQFF. The CDR3 nucleotides are TGTGCCAGCAGTTCCTCCGGGACTAGCGGGCATGAGCAGTTCTTC.

This clonotype has a handful of counts. The chain carries TRBV5-1 and TRBJ2-7; D possibly matches TRBD1 or TRBD2 (5 bases each). Germline CDR1 is SGHRS and CDR2 is YFSETQ. This CDR3 is built from 16 residues. V was cut by 0 bases and J by 2 bases, with 15 bases left in between. CDR3 residues: CASSLVVQRGPYEQYF. The CDR3 nucleotides read TGCGCCAGCAGCTTGGTCGTCCAGAGGGGACCCTACGAGCAGTACTTC.

V and J are TRBV28 and TRBJ2-4; D ambiguous. From germline, CDR1 is MDHEN and CDR2 SYDVKM. V dropped 6 bases and J dropped 5 bases, with 20 bases sitting between them. The CDR3 loop spans 16 amino acids. DNA of the CDR3: TGTGCCAGCAGCCTCTATAGGGCCGGAGTGGAAAACATTCAGTACTTC. Protein: CASSLYRAGVENIQYF.

The V and J genes are TRBV2 and TRBJ1-5; D not certain. The CDR3 spans 15 residues. CDR1 and CDR2 (germline): SNHLY, FYNNEI. V lost 1 base and J 5 bases, leaving 12 bases between the germline ends. The CDR3 sequence is CASSEVLAGDQPQHF. As DNA, the CDR3 is TGTGCCAGCAGTGAAGTATTGGCAGGCGATCAGCCCCAGCATTTT.

This clonotype was detected a few times. The V and J genes are TRBV24-1 and TRBJ2-1, with 9 bases matching TRBD2. The CDR3 runs to 15 residues. V was pared by 4 bases and J by 6 bases, with 6 bases of the junction left unmatched. Germline V lookup: CDR1 KGHDR, CDR2 SFDVKD. Here the CDR3 DNA reads TGTGCCACCAGTGACCCGGAGACTAGCGGCAATGAGCAGTTCTTC. Protein sequence: CATSDPETSGNEQFF.

The chain employs TRBV5-5 and TRBJ2-1, with TRBD2 as a possible D gene (5 bases). The germline CDR1 and CDR2 sequences are SGHKS and YYEKEE (reference sequence). Trimming left V 2 bases short and J 2 bases short, with 5 bases between. The CDR3 is 13 residues long. The CDR3 sequence: CASSFGTYNEQFF. Here the CDR3 DNA reads TGTGCCAGCAGCTTCGGGACCTACAATGAGCAGTTCTTC.

Note on this clonotype: A much bigger clone sits one base away, suggesting this may be a read error. The chain joins TRBV5-3 to TRBJ2-2; D is uncertain. TRBV5-3 carries the ORF label, with uncertain function. The CDR3 has 13 residues. The CDR3 region is CASSPPNIGELFF. Here the CDR3 DNA reads TGTGCCAGCAGCCCTCCTAACATCGGGGAGCTGTTTTTT.

Here the CDR3 DNA reads TGTGCCAGCAGTTACTCCTTGCGGGCTAGCACAGATACGCAGTATTTT. It is translated as CASSYSLRASTDTQYF. The chain links TRBV6-5 to TRBJ2-3; maybe TRBD2 (5 bases). Trimming removed 0 bases at V and 0 bases at J, with 10 bases between. The CDR3 sequence is 16 residues long. Germline V gene sequence: CDR1 MNHEY, CDR2 SVGAGI.

The chain links TRBV7-6 to TRBJ2-3; a possible D gene is TRBD2 (6 bases). This CDR3 comprises 14 residues. Germline loops: CDR1 SGHVS, CDR2 FNYEAQ. The V gene lost 2 bases and the J gene lost 2 bases, with 8 bases spanning the gap. The DNA of the CDR3 is TGTGCCAGCAGCTTAAGGACTAACACAGATACGCAGTATTTT. Translation gives CASSLRTNTDTQYF. The full variable domain, its missing parts supplied by reference TRBV7-6 and TRBJ2-3, is GAGVSQSPRYKVTKRGQDVALRCDPISGHVSLYWYRQALGQGPEFLTYFNYEAQQDKSGLPNDRFSAERPEGSISTLTIQRTEQRDSAMYRCASSLRTNTDTQYFGPGTRLTVL.

There are a few counts of this clonotype. The chain recombines TRBV29-1 with TRBJ2-7; TRBD1 agrees at 9 bases. Germline trimming cut 6 bases from V and 3 bases from J; bases unmatched to any gene: 9. The CDR3 is 14 residues long. Germline CDR1 SQVTM, CDR2 ANQGSEA. Here the CDR3 reads CSVTGTGPGYEQYF. For the CDR3, the DNA is TGCAGCGTCACCGGGACAGGGCCTGGCTACGAGCAGTACTTC.

This clonotype was observed many times. This chain uses TRBV12-3 or TRBV12-4 with TRBJ2-7; the match to TRBD1 covers 9 bases. V gave up 5 bases and J gave up 5 bases; unmatched junction bases: 1. The CDR3 sequence is 12 residues long. This CDR3 is CASSRDRDEQYF. CDR3 in DNA: TGTGCCAGCAGTCGGGACAGGGACGAGCAGTACTTC.